Sequencing of this T cell receptor beta chain was carried out in a study of blood T cell repertoires in COVID-19. Repertoires were generated with immunoSEQ multiplex PCR, while TCRdb's copy carries only in-frame clones and drops some. The sample contains tens of thousands of clones, about 88% of which appear only once. CDR1 is KGHSH and CDR2 is LQKENI in the germline V gene. This CDR3 is built from 15 residues. V gave up 3 bases and J gave up 8 bases, with 17 bases separating them. The rearrangement joins TRBV18 to TRBJ2-1, with D perhaps TRBD1 (5 bases). Sequenced sample: peripheral blood. This receptor was obtained from a human donor with active COVID-19. The donor label of this sample is uncertain. The CDR3 sequence: CASSPRQTPSDEQFF. The CDR3 region has the DNA TGTGCCAGCTCACCGAGACAGACTCCGTCGGATGAGCAGTTCTTC.